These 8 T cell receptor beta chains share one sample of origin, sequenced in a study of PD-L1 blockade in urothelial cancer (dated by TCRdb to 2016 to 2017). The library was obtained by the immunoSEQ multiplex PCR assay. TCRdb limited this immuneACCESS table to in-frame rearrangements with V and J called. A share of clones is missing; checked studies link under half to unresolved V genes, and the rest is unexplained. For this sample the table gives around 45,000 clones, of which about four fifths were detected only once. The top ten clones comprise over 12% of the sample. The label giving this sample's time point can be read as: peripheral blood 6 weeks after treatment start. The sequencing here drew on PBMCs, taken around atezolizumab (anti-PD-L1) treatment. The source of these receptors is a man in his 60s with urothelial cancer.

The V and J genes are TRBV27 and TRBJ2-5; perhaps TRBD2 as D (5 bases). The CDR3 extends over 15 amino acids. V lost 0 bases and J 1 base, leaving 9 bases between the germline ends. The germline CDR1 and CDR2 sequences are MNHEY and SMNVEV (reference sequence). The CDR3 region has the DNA TGTGCCAGCAGTTTATCGAGGGCGGTCCAAGAGACCCAGTACTTC. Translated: CASSLSRAVQETQYF.

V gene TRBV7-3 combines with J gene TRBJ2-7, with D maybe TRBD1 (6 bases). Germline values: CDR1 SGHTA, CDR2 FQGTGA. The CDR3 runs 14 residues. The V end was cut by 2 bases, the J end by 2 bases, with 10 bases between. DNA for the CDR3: TGTGCCAGCAGCTTAGGGGGCCCCCCCTACGAGCAGTACTTC. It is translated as CASSLGGPPYEQYF.

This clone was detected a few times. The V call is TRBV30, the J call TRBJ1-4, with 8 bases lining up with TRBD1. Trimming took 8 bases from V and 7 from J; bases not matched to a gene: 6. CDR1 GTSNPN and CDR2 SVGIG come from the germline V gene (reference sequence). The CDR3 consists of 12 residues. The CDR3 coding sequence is TGTGCCCAGACAGGGGATACTGAAAAACTGTTTTTT. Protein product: CAQTGDTEKLFF.

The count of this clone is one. CDR3 region: CASSPRGPDTEAFF. The CDR3 nucleotides are TGTGCCAGCAGTCCCAGGGGGCCCGACACTGAAGCTTTCTTT. This chain connects TRBV5-6 to TRBJ1-1; 8 nucleotides agree with TRBD1. Germline V gene data show CDR1 as SGHDT and CDR2 as YYEEEE. Losses at the gene ends were 5 bases for V and 3 bases for J; bases not matched to a gene: 6. This CDR3 region has 14 residues.

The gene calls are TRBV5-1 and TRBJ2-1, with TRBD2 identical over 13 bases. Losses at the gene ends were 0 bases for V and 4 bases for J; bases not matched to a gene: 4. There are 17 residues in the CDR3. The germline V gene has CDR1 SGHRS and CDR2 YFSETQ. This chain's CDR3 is CASSLELAGGAYNEQFF. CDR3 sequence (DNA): TGCGCCAGCAGCTTGGAACTAGCGGGGGGGGCTTACAATGAGCAGTTCTTC.

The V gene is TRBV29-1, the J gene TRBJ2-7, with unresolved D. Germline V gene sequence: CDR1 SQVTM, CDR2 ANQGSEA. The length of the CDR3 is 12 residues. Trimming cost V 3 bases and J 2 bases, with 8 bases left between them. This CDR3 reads CSVEAQTYEQYF. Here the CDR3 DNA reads TGCAGCGTTGAGGCACAGACCTACGAGCAGTACTTC.

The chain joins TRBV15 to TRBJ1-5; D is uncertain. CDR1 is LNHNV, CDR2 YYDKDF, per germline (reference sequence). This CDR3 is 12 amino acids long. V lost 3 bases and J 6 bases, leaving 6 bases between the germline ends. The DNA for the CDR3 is TGTGCCACCAGCAGTTCTAGTCAGCCCCAGCATTTT. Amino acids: CATSSSSQPQHF.

In nucleotides, the CDR3 is TGTGCCAGTAGGCTCCGGGACAGGGCAACTAATGAAAAACTGTTTTTT. It translates to CASRLRDRATNEKLFF. V is TRBV19 and J is TRBJ1-4; 9 bases map to TRBD1. The CDR3 sequence is 16 residues long. After removal of 6 bases from V and 0 bases from J, the junction contained 5 bases not matched to a gene. Germline V lookup: CDR1 LNHDA, CDR2 SQIVND (reference sequence).